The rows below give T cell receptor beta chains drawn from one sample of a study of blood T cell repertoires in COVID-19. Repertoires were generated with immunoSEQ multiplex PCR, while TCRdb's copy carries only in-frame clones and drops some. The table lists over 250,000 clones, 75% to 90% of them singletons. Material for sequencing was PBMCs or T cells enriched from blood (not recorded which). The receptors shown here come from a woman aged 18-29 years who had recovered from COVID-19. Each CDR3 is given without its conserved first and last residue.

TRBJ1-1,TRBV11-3,ASSLDRAGRTEAF
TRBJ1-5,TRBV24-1,ATSDWTGDGNQPQH
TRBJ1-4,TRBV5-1,ASRGDRGRNNEKLF
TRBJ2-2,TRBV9,ASSVGTTNTGELF
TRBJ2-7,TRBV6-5,ASSYRAGVSYEQY
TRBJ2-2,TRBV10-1,ASSTRFNTGELF
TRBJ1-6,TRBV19,ATSRGGGYYNSPLH
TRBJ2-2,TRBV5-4,ASSLIPGELF
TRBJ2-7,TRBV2,ASSRDFSYEQY
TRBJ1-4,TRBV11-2,ASSLVGQNNEKLF
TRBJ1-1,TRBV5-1,ASSLEGGDTEAF
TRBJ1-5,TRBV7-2,ASSLSGVNPGVSQH
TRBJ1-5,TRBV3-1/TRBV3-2,ASSQVNQGQPQH
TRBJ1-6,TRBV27,ASSLDRSGSPLH
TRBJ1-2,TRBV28,ASILDRDRTYGYT
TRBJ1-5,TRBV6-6,ASLASGGAGQPQH
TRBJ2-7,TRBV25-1,ASSVSGGAIYEQY
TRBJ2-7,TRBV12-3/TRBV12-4,ASLLAGAYEQY
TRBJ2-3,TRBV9,ASSVAAGQGTDTQY
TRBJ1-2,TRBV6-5,ASRGGLLGYT
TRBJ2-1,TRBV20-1,SASTGRVNEQF
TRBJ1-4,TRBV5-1,ASSSGGGTNEKLF
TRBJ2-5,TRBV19,ASSRWRGVQETQY
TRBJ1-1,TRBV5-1,ASSPERGRGINTEAF
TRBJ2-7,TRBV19,ATGRGLTSYEQY
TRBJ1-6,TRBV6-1,ASSGTGWSYNSPLH